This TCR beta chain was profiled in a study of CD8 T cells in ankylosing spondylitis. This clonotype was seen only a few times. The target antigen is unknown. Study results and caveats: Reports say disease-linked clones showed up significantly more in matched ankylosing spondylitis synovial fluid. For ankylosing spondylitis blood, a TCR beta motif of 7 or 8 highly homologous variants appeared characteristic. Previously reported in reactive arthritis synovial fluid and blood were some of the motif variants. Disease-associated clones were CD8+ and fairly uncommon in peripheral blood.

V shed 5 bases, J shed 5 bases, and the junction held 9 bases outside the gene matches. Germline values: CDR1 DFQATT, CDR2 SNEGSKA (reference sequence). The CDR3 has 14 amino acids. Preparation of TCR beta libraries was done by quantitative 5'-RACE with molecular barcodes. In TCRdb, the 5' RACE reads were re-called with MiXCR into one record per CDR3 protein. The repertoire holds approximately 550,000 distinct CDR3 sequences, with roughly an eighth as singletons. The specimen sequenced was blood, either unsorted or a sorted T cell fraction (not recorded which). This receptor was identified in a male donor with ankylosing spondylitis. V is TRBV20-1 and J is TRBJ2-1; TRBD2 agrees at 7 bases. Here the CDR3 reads CSAAVGLVNNEQFF. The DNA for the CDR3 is TGCAGTGCTGCCGTCGGACTAGTTAACAATGAGCAGTTCTTC.